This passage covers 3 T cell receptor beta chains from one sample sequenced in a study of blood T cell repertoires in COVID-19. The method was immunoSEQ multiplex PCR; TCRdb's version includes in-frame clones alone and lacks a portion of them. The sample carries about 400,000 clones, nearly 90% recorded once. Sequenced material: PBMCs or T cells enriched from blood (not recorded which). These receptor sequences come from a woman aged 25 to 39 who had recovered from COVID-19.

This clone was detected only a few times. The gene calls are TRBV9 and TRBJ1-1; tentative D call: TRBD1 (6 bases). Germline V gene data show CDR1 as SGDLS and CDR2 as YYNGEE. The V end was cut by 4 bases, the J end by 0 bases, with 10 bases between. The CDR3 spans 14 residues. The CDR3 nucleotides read TGTGCCAGCAGCCCGCAGGGGATGAACACTGAAGCTTTCTTT. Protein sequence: CASSPQGMNTEAFF. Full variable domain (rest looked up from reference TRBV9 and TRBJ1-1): DSGVTQTPKHLITATGQRVTLRCSPRSGDLSVYWYQQSLDQGLQFLIQYYNGEERAKGNILERFSAQQFPDLHSELNLSSLELGDSALYFCASSPQGMNTEAFFGQGTRLTVV.

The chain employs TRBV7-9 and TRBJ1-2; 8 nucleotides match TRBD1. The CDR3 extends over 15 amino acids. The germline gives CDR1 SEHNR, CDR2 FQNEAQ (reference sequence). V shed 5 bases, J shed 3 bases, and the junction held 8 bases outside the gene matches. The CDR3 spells CASSRVGQEYYGYTF. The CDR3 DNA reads TGTGCCAGCAGCCGGGTGGGACAGGAGTACTATGGCTACACCTTC.

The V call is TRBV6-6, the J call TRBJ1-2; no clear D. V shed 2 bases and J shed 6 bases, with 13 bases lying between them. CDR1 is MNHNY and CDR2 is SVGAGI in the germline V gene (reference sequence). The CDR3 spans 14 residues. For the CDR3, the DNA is TGTGCCAGCAGTTACCCCCGTGCGCACGATGGCTACACCTTC. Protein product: CASSYPRAHDGYTF.